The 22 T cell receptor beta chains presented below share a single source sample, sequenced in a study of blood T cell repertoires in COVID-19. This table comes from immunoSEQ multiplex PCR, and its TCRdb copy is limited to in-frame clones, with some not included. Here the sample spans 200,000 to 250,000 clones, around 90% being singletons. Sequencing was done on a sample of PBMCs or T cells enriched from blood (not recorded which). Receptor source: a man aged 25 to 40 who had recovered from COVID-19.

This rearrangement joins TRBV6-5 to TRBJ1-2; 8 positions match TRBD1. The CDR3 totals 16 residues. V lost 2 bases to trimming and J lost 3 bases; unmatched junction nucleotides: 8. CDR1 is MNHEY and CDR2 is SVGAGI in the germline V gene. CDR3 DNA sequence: TGTGCCAGCAGTTACCACTTCAGGGGGCGCGACTATGGCTACACCTTC. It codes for CASSYHFRGRDYGYTF.

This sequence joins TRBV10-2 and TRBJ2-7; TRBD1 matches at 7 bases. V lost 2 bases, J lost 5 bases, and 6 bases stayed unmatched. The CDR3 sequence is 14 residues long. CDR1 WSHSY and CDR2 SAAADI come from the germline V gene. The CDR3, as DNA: TGCGCCAGCAGTGAGGACAGGGCATCGGACGAGCAGTACTTC. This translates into CASSEDRASDEQYF.

The CDR3 loop is CASSPDSTGNTIYF. CDR3 nucleotides: TGTGCCAGCAGCCCGGACAGCACTGGAAACACCATATATTTT. The V and J genes are TRBV3-1 (or the pseudogene TRBV3-2) and TRBJ1-3, with D possibly TRBD1 on 6 matching bases. The CDR3 extends over 14 amino acids. CDR1 is LGHDT, CDR2 YNNKEL, per germline (reference sequence). The germline V and J ends were trimmed by 4 bases and 2 bases, with 9 bases remaining between them.

The DNA for the CDR3 is TGTGCCAGCAGCCATGACACTTCGACCGGGGAGCTGTTTTTT. This encodes CASSHDTSTGELFF. V gene TRBV3-1 (or the pseudogene TRBV3-2) combines with J gene TRBJ2-2; unclear D gene. This CDR3 has 14 amino acids. Germline assignment: CDR1 LGHDT and CDR2 YNNKEL (reference sequence). Trimming shortened V by 3 bases and J by 5 bases, and 10 bases separated the two germline ends.

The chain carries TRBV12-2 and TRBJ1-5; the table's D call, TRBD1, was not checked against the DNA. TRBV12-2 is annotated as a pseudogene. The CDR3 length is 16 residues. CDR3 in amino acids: CASRPPSSGFNQPQHF. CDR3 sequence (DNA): TGTGCAAGTCGCCCACCATCATCAGGTTTCAATCAGCCCCAGCATTTT.

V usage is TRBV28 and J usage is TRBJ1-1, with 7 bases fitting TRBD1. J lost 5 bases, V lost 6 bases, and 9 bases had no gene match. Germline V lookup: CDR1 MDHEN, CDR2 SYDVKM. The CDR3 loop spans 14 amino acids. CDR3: CASRPYRGGTEAFF. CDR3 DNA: TGTGCCAGCAGGCCATACAGGGGTGGAACTGAAGCTTTCTTT.

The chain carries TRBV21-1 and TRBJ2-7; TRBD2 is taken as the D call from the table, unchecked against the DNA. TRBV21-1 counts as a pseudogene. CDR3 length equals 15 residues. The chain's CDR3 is CASSKEVASSYEQYF. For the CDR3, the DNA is TGTGCCAGCAGCAAAGAAGTAGCGAGCTCCTACGAGCAGTACTTC.

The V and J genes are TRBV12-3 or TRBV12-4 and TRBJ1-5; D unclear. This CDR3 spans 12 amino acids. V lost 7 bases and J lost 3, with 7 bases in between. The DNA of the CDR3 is TGTGCCAGCACTACAGTCAATCAGCCCCAGCATTTT. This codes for CASTTVNQPQHF.

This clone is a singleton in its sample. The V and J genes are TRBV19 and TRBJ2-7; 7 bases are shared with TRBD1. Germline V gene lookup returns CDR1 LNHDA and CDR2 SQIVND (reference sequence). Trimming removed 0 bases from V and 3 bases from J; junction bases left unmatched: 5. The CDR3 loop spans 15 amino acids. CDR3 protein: CASSIDSGTVYEQYF. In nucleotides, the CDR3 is TGTGCCAGTAGTATAGATAGTGGGACAGTCTACGAGCAGTACTTC.

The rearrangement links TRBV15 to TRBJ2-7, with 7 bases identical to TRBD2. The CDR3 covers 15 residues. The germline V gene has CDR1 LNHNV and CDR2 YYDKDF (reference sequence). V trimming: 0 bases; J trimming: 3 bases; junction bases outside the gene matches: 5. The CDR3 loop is CATSRDGTNGYEQYF. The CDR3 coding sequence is TGTGCCACCAGCAGAGATGGGACTAATGGCTACGAGCAGTACTTC.

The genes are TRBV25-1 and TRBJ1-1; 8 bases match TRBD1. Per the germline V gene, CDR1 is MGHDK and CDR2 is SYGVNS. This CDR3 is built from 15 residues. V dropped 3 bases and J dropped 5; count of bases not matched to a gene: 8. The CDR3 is CASSDPGQGGTEAFF. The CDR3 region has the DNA TGTGCCAGCAGTGACCCCGGACAGGGAGGGACTGAAGCTTTCTTT. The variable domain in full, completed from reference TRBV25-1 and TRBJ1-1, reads EADIYQTPRYLVIGTGKKITLECSQTMGHDKMYWYQQDPGMELHLIHYSYGVNSTEKGDLSSESTVSRIRTEHFPLTLESARPSHTSQYLCASSDPGQGGTEAFFGQGTRLTVV.

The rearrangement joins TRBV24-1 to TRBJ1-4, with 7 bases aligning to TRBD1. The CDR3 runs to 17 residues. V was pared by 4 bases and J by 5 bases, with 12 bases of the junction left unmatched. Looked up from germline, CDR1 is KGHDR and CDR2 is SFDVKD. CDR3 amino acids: CATSDTPTGVGNEKLFF. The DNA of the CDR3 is TGTGCCACCAGTGACACACCTACAGGGGTGGGGAATGAAAAACTGTTTTTT.

The CDR3 loop is CASSVAPGLAGGELFF. The CDR3 DNA reads as TGTGCCAGCAGCGTAGCTCCGGGACTAGCGGGCGGGGAGCTGTTTTTT. The chain carries TRBV9 and TRBJ2-2; 12 positions agree with TRBD2. This CDR3 spans 16 amino acids. Trimming cost V 0 bases and J 7 bases; bases outside gene matches: 4. In germline, CDR1 is SGDLS, CDR2 YYNGEE. The full variable domain, in which reference TRBV9 and TRBJ2-2 provide the parts outside the CDR3, is DSGVTQTPKHLITATGQRVTLRCSPRSGDLSVYWYQQSLDQGLQFLIQYYNGEERAKGNILERFSAQQFPDLHSELNLSSLELGDSALYFCASSVAPGLAGGELFFGEGSRLTVL.

This CDR3 is CASSSPRGSRFLHF. In DNA, the CDR3 is TGTGCCAGCAGCTCCCCCCGAGGATCCCGATTCCTCCACTTT. The V call is TRBV7-6, the J call TRBJ1-6; no clear D. CDR3 length: 14 amino acids. Trimming shortened V by 4 bases and J by 15 bases, and 19 bases separated the two germline ends. Looked up from germline, CDR1 is SGHVS and CDR2 is FNYEAQ.

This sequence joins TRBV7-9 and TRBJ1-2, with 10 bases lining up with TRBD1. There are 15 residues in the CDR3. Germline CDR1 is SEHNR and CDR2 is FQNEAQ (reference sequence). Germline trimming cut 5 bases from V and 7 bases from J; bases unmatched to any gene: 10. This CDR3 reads CASSNNRQGASGYTF. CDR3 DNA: TGTGCCAGCAGCAACAACAGACAGGGGGCGAGTGGCTACACCTTC.

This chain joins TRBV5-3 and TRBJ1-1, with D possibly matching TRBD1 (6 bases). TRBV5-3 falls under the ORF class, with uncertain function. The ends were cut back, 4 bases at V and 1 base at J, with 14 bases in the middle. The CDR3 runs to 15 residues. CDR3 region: CARSRPGTSNTEAFF. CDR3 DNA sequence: TGTGCCAGAAGCCGTCCGGGGACATCGAACACTGAAGCTTTCTTT.

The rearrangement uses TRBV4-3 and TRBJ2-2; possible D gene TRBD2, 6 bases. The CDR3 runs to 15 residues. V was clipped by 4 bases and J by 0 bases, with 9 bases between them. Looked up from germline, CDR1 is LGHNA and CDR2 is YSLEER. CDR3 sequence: CASSLTGANTGELFF. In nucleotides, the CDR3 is TGCGCCAGCAGCCTTACGGGAGCGAACACCGGGGAGCTGTTTTTT.

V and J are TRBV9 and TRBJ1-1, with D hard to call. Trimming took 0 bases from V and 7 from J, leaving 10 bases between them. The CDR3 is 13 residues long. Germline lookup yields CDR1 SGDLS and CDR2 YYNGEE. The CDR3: CASSVESGVEAFF. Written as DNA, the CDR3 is TGTGCCAGCAGCGTAGAGAGCGGGGTTGAAGCTTTCTTT. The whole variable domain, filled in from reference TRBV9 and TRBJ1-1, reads DSGVTQTPKHLITATGQRVTLRCSPRSGDLSVYWYQQSLDQGLQFLIQYYNGEERAKGNILERFSAQQFPDLHSELNLSSLELGDSALYFCASSVESGVEAFFGQGTRLTVV.

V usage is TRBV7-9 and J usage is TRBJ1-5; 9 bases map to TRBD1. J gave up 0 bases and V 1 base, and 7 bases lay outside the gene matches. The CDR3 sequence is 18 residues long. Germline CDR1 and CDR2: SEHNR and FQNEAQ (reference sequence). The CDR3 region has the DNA TGTGCCAGCAGCTTAGGGGGGGACAGGGCTTATAGCAATCAGCCCCAGCATTTT. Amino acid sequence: CASSLGGDRAYSNQPQHF.

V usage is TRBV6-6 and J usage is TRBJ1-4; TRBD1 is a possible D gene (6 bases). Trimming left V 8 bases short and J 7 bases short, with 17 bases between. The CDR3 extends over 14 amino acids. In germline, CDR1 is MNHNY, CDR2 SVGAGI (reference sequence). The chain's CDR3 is CASLGGEIGEKLFF. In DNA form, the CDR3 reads TGTGCCAGCCTAGGGGGGGAAATAGGTGAAAAACTGTTTTTT.

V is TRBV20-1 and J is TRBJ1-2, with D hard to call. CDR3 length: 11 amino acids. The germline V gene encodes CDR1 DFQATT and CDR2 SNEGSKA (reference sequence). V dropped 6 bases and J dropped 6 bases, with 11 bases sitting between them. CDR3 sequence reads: CSAPLGNGYTF. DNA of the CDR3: TGCAGTGCCCCCCTGGGCAATGGCTACACCTTC.

The CDR3 nucleotides read TGTGCCAGCAGTTTAAAAGCGGGGGGACCACAAGATACGCAGTATTTT. Its protein product is CASSLKAGGPQDTQYF. This sequence joins TRBV27 and TRBJ2-3; 9 bases fit TRBD2. Trimming cost V 2 bases and J 5 bases; bases outside gene matches: 8. This CDR3 comprises 16 residues. Looked up from germline, CDR1 is MNHEY and CDR2 is SMNVEV (reference sequence).